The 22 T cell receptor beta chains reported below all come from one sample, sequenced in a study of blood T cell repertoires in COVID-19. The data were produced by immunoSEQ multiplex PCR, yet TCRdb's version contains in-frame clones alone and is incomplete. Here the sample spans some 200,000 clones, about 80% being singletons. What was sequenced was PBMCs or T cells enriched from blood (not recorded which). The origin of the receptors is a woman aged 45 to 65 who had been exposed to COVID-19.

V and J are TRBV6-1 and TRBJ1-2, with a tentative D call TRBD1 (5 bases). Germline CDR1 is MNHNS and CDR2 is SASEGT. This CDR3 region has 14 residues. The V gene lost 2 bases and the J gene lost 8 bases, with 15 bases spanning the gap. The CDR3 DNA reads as TGTGCCAGCAGTGAATACCGGGGGGTTGGCGGCTACACCTTC. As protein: CASSEYRGVGGYTF.

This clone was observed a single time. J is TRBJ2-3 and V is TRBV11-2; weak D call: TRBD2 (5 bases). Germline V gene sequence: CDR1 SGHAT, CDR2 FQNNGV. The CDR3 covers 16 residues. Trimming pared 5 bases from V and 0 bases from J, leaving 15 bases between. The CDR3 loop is CASSPRVDFSTDTQYF. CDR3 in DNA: TGTGCCAGCAGCCCGCGGGTGGACTTTAGCACAGATACGCAGTATTTT.

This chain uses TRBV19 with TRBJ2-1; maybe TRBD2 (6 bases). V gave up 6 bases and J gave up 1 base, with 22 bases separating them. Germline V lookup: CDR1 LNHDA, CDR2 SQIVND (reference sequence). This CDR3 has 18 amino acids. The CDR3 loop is CASSSGTSLLGSYNEQFF. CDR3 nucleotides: TGTGCCAGTAGCTCCGGTACTAGCCTGTTGGGATCCTACAATGAGCAGTTCTTC.

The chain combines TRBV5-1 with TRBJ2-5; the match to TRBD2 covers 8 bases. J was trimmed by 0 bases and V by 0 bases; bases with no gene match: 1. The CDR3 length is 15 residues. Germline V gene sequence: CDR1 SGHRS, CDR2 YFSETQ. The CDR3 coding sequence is TGCGCCAGCAGCTTGGGCGGGGGGAACCAAGAGACCCAGTACTTC. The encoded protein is CASSLGGGNQETQYF.

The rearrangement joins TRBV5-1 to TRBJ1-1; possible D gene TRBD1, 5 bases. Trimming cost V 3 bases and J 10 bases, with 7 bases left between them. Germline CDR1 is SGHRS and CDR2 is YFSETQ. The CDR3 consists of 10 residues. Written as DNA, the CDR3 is TGCGCCAGCAGCTGGGGGGGAGCTTTCTTT. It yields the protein CASSWGGAFF.

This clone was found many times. CDR3 amino acids: CASWRDLSDEQYF. The CDR3 DNA is TGTGCCAGCTGGAGGGACCTGAGTGACGAGCAGTACTTC. The chain recombines TRBV5-5 with TRBJ2-7; possible D gene TRBD2, 6 bases. The length of the CDR3 is 13 residues. CDR1 and CDR2 from the germline V gene are SGHKS and YYEKEE (reference sequence). With 7 bases removed from V and 5 bases from J, the gap between germline ends came to 16 bases.

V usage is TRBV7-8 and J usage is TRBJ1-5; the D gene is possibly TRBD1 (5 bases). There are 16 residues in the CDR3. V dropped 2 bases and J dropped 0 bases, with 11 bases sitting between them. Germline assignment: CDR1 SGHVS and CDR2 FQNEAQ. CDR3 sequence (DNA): TGTGCCAGCAGCTTAACCCGGACAACTAGCAATCAGCCCCAGCATTTT. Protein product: CASSLTRTTSNQPQHF.

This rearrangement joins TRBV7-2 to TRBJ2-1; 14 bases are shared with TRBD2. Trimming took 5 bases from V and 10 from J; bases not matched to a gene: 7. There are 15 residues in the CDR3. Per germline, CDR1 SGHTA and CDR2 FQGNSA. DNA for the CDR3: TGTGCCAGCAGCCAGGGACTAGCGGGGGTGGGAGAGCAGTTCTTC. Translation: CASSQGLAGVGEQFF.

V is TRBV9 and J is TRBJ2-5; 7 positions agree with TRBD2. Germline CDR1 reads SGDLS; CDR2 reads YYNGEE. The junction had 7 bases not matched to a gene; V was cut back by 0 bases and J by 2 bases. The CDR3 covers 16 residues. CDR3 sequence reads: CASSVAKRGTQETQYF. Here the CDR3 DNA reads TGTGCCAGCAGCGTAGCGAAGCGGGGAACACAAGAGACCCAGTACTTC.

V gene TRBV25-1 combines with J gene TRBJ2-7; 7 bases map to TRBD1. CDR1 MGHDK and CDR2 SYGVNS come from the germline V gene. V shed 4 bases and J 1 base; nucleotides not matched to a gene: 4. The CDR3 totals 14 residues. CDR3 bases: TGTGCCAGCAGTGGGCCGACAGGGTCCTACGAGCAGTACTTC. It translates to CASSGPTGSYEQYF.

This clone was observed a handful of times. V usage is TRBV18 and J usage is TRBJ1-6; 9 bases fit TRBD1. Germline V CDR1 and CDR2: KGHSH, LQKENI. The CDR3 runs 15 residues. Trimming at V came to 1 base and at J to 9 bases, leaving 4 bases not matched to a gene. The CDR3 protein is CASSPLGQGVSPLHF. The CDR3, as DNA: TGTGCCAGCTCACCACTGGGACAGGGTGTTTCACCCCTCCACTTT.

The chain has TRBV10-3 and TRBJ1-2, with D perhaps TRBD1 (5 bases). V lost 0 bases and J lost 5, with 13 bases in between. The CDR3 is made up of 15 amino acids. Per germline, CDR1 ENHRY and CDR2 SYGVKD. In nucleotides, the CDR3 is TGTGCCATCAGTGAGTCTGCAGGTCGGGGGTATGGCTACACCTTC. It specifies CAISESAGRGYGYTF.

CDR3 in DNA: TGTGCCAGCAGCGGCCTCGACAGGGGAAGGAACACTGAAGCTTTCTTT. Protein product: CASSGLDRGRNTEAFF. The chain carries TRBV9 and TRBJ1-1; the match to TRBD1 covers 8 bases. Germline CDR1 and CDR2: SGDLS and YYNGEE. The V segment lost 3 bases and the J segment 1 base; nucleotides outside the gene matches: 8. The CDR3 extends over 16 amino acids.

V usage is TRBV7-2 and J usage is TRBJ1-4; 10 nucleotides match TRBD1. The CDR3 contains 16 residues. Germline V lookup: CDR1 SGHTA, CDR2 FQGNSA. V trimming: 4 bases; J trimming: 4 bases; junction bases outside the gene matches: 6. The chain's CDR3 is CASSSGTGVRNEKLFF. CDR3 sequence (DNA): TGTGCCAGCAGCTCCGGGACAGGGGTCCGTAATGAAAAACTGTTTTTT.

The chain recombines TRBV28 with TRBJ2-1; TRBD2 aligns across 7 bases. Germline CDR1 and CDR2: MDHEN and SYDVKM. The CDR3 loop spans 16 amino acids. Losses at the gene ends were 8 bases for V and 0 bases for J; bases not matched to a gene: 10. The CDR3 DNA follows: TGTGCCAGCCGACGGCGGGGGACCAACTCCTACAATGAGCAGTTCTTC. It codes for CASRRRGTNSYNEQFF.

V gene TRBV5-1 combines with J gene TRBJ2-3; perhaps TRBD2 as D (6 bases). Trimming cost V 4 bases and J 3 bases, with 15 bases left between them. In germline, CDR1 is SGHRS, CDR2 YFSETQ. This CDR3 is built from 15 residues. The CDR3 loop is CASSIDGGGTDTQYF. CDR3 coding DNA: TGCGCCAGCAGCATTGACGGGGGTGGGACAGATACGCAGTATTTT. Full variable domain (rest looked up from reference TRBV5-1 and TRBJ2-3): KAGVTQTPRYLIKTRGQQVTLSCSPISGHRSVSWYQQTPGQGLQFLFEYFSETQRNKGNFPGRFSGRQFSNSRSEMNVSTLELGDSALYLCASSIDGGGTDTQYFGPGTRLTVL.

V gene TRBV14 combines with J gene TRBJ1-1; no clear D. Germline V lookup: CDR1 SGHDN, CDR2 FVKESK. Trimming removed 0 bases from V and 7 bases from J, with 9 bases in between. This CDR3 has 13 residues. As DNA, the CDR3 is TGTGCCAGCAGCCAAGATACTCGAGTTGAAGCTTTCTTT. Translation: CASSQDTRVEAFF.

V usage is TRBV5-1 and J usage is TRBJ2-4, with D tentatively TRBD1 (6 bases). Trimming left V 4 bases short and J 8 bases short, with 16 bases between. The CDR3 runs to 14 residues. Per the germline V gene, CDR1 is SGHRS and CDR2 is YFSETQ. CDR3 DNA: TGCGCCAGCAGCAGAAGGACAGCGTCGGACATTCAGTACTTC. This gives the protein CASSRRTASDIQYF.

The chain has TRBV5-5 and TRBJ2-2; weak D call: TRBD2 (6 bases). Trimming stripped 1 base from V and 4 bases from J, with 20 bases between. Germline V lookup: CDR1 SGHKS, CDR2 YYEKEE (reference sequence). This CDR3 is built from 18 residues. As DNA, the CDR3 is TGTGCCAGCAGCTTGACCCCGGGGGTTCTTTTCGGCACCGGGGAGCTGTTTTTT. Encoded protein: CASSLTPGVLFGTGELFF.

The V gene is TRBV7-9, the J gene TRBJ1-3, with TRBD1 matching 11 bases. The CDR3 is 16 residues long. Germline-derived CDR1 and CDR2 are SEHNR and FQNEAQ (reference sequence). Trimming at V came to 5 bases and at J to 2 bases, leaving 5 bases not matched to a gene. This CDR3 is CASSRMGQGAGNTIYF. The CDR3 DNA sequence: TGTGCCAGCAGCCGAATGGGACAGGGGGCTGGAAACACCATATATTTT.

The chain's CDR3 is CSVAQGGSSPLHF. As DNA, the CDR3 is TGCAGCGTTGCTCAGGGAGGCTCTTCACCCCTCCACTTT. V gene TRBV29-1 combines with J gene TRBJ1-6; tentatively, D is TRBD1 (5 bases). Germline V CDR1 and CDR2: SQVTM, ANQGSEA. The CDR3 runs 13 residues. The ends were cut back, 4 bases at V and 9 bases at J, with 13 bases in the middle.

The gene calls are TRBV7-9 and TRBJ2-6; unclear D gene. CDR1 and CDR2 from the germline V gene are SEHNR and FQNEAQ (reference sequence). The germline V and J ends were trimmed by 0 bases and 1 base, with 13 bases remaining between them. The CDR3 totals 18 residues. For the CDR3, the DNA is TGTGCCAGCAGCTTAGCTGGTAGTGCCTTTTCTGGGGCCAACGTCCTGACTTTC. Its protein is CASSLAGSAFSGANVLTF.